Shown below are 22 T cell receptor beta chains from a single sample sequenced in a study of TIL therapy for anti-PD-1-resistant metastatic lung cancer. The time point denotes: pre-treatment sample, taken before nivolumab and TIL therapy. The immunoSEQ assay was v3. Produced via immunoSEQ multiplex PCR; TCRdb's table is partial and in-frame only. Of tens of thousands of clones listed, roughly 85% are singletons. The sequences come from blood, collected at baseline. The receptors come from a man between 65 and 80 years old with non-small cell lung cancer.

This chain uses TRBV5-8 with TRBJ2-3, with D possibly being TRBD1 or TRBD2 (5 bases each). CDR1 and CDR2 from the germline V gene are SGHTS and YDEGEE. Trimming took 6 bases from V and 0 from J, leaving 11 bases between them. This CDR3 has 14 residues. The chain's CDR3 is CASTLWGSTDTQYF. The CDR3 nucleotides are TGTGCCAGCACCCTTTGGGGGAGCACAGATACGCAGTATTTT.

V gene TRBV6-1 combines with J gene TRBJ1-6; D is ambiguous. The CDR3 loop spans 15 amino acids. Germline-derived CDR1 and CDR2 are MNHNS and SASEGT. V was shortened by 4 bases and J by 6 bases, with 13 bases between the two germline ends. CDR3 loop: CASSGPGRSNSPLHF. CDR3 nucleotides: TGTGCCAGCAGTGGCCCCGGACGTAGTAATTCACCCCTCCACTTT.

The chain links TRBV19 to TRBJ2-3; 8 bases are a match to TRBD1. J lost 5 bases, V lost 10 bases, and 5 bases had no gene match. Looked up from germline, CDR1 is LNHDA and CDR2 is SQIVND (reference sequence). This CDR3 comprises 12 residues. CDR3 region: CATRGQVDTQYF. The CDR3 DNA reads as TGTGCCACCAGGGGGCAGGTAGATACGCAGTATTTT. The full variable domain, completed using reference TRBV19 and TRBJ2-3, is DGGITQSPKYLFRKEGQNVTLSCEQNLNHDAMYWYRQDPGQGLRLIYYSQIVNDFQKGDIAEGYSVSREKKESFPLTVTSAQKNPTAFYLCATRGQVDTQYFGPGTRLTVL.

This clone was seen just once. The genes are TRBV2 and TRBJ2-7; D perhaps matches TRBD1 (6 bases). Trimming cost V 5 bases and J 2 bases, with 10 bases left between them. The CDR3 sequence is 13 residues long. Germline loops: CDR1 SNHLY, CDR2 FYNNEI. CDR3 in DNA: TGTGCCAGCAGTTATGACAGGACCTACGAGCAGTACTTC. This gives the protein CASSYDRTYEQYF.

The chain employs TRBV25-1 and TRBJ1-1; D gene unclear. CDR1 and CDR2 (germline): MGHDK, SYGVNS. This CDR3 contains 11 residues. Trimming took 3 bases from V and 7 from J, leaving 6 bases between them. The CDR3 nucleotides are TGTGCCAGCAGTGAGGGAATTGAAGCTTTCTTT. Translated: CASSEGIEAFF.

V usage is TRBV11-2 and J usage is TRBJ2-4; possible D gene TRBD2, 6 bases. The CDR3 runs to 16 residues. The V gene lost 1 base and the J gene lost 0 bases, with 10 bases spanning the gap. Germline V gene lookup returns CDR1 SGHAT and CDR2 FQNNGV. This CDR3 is CASSLVAGLAKNIQYF. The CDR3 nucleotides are TGTGCCAGCAGCTTAGTGGCGGGACTAGCCAAAAACATTCAGTACTTC.

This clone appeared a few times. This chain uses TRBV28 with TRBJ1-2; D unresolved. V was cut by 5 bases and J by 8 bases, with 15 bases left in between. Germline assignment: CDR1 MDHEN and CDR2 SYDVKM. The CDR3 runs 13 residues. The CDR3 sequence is CASSPSGYGGYTF. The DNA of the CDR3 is TGTGCCAGCAGTCCCTCGGGGTACGGAGGCTACACCTTC.

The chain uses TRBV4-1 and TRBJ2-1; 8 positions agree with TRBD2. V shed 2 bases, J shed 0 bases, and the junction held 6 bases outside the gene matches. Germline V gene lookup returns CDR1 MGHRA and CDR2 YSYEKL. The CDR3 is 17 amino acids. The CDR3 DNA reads TGCGCCAGCAGCCAAAGCGGGAGTGTCTCCTCCTACAATGAGCAGTTCTTC. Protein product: CASSQSGSVSSYNEQFF.

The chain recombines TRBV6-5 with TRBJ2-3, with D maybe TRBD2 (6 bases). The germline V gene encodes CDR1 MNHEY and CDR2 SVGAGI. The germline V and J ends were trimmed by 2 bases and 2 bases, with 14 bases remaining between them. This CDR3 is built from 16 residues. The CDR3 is CASSYAWGVNTDTQYF. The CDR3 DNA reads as TGTGCCAGCAGTTACGCTTGGGGGGTTAACACAGATACGCAGTATTTT.

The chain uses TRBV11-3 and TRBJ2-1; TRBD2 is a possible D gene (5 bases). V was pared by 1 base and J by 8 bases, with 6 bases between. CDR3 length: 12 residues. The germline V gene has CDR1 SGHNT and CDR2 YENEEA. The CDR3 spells CASSLAEDEQFF. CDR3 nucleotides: TGTGCCAGCAGCTTAGCGGAGGATGAGCAGTTCTTC.

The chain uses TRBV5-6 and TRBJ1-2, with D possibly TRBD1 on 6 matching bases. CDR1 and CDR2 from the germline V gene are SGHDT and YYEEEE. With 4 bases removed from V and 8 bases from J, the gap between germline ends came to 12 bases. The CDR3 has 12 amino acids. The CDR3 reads CASSLEGGGYTF. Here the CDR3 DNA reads TGTGCCAGCAGCCTTGAGGGGGGAGGCTACACCTTC.

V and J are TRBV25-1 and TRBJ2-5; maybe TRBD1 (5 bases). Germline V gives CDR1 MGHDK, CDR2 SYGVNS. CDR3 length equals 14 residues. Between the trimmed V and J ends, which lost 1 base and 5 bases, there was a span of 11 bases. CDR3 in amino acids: CASSEFKGPETQYF. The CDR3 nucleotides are TGTGCCAGCAGTGAATTCAAGGGGCCTGAGACCCAGTACTTC.

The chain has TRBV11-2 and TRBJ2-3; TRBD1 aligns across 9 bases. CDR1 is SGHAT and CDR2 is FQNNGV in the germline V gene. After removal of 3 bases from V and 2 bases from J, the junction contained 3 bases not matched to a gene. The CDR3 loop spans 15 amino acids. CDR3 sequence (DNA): TGTGCCAGCAGCTTGACAGGGGGGATCACAGATACGCAGTATTTT. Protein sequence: CASSLTGGITDTQYF.

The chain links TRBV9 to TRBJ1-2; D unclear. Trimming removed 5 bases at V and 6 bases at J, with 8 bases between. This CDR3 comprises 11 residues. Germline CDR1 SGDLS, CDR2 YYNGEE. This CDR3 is CASSDSDGYTF. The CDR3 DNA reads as TGTGCCAGCAGTGATTCGGATGGCTACACCTTC.

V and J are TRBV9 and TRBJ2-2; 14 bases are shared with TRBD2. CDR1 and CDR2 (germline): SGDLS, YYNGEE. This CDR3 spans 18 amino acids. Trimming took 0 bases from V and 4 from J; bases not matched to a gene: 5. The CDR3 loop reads CASSVGLAGGPGTGELFF. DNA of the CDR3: TGTGCCAGCAGCGTAGGACTAGCGGGAGGGCCAGGCACCGGGGAGCTGTTTTTT.

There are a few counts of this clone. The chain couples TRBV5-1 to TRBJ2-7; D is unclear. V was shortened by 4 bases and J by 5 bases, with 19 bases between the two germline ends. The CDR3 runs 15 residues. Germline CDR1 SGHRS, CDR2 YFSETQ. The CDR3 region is CASSLAYGSGNEQYF. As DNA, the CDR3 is TGCGCCAGCAGCCTCGCATATGGGTCGGGTAACGAGCAGTACTTC.

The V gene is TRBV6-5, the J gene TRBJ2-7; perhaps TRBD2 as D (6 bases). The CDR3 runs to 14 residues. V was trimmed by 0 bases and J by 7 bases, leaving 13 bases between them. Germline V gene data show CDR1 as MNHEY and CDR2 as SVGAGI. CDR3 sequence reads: CASSYSGGPNEQYF. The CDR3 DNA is TGTGCCAGCAGTTACTCCGGAGGGCCGAATGAGCAGTACTTC.

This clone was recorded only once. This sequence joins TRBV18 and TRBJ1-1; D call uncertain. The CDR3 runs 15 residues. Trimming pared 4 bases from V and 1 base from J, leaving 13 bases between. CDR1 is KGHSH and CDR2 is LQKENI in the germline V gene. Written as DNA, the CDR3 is TGTGCCAGCTCACTCGGTGCCAGTTCGAACACTGAAGCTTTCTTT. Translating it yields CASSLGASSNTEAFF. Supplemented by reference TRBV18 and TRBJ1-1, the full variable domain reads NAGVMQNPRHLVRRRGQEARLRCSPMKGHSHVYWYRQLPEEGLKFMVYLQKENIIDESGMPKERFSAEFPKEGPSILRIQQVVRGDSAAYFCASSLGASSNTEAFFGQGTRLTVV.

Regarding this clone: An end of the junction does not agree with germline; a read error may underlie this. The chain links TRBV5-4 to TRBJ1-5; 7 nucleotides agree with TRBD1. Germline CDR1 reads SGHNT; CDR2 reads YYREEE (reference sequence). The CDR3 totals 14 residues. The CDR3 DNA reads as TGTGCCAGCAGTTTGGACAGGTCAGAACAGCCCCAGCATTTT. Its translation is CASSLDRSEQPQHF.

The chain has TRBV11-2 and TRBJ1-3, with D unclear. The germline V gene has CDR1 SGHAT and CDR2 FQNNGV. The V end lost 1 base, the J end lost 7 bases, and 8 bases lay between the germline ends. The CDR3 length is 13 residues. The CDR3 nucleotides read TGTGCCAGCAGCTTAGCGGAGGCGAACACCATATATTTT. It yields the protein CASSLAEANTIYF.

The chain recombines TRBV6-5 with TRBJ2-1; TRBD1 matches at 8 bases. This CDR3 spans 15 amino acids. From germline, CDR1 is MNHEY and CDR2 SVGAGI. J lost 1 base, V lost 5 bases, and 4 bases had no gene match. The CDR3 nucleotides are TGTGCCAGCAGTCAAGACAGGGGATCCTACAATGAGCAGTTCTTC. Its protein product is CASSQDRGSYNEQFF.

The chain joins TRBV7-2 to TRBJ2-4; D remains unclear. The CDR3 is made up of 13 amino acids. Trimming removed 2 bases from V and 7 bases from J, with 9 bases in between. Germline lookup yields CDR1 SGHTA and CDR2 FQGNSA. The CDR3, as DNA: TGTGCCAGCAGCTTAAGTAAGGTTAACATTCAGTACTTC. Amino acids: CASSLSKVNIQYF.